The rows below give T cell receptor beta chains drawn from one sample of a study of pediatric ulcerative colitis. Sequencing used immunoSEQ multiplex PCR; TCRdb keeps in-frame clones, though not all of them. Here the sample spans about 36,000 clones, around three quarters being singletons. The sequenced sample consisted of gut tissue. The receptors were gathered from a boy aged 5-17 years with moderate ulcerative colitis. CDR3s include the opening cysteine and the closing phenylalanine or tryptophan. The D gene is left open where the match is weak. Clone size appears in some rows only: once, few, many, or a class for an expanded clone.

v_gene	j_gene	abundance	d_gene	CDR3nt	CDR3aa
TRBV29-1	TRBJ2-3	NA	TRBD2	TGCAGCGTCCGGAGCGGGGGTGGCACAGATACGCAGTATTTT	CSVRSGGGTDTQYF
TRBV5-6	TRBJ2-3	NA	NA	TGTGCCAGCAGCTTGGTTTCAGATACGCAGTATTTT	CASSLVSDTQYF
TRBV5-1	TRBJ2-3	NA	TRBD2	TGCGCCAGCAGCTCCCTTAGCGGGGGCCCGACCCGGACTACGCAGTATTTT	CASSSLSGGPTRTTQYF
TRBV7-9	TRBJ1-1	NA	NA	TGTGCCAGCAGCTTAGAAGTAATGAACACTGAAGCTTTCTTT	CASSLEVMNTEAFF
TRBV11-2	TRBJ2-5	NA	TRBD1	TGTGCCAGCAGCTTAGGGGACAGGGGGCGAGGCGAGACCCAGTACTTC	CASSLGDRGRGETQYF
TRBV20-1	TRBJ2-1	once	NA	TGCAGTGCTAGCACCCTGTTCTTC	CSASTLFF
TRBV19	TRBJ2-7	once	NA	TGTGCCAGTAGGGATCAGACGTACCACGAGCAGTACTTC	CASRDQTYHEQYF
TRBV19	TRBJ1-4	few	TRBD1	TGTGCCAGTAGGAGGGGGCAGGGGACTAATGAAAAACTGTTTTTT	CASRRGQGTNEKLFF
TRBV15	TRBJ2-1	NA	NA	TGTGCCACCAGCGGATACGGTGAGCAGTTCTTC	CATSGYGEQFF
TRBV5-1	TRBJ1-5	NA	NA	TGCGCCAGCAGTTTTAGCAATCAGCCCCAGCATTTT	CASSFSNQPQHF
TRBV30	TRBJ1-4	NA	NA	TGTGCCTGGAGTCTGGGGTTTGGGGAAAAACTGTTTTTT	CAWSLGFGEKLFF